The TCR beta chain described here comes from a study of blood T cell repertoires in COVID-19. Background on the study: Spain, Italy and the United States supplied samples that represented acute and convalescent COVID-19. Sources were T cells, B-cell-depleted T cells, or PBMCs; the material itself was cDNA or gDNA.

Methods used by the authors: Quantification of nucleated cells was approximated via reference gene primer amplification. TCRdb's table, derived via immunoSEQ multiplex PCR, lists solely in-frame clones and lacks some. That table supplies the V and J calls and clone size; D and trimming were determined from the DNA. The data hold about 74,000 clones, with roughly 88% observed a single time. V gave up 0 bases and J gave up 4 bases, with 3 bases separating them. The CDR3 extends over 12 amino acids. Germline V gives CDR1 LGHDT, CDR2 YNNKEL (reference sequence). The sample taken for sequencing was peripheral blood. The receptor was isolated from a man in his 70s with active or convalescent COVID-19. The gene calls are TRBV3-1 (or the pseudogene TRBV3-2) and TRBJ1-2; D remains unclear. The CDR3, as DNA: TGTGCCAGCAGCCAAGAAGCCTATGGCTACACCTTC. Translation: CASSQEAYGYTF.